The T cell receptor (beta chain) under discussion was sequenced for a study of blood T cell repertoires in COVID-19. Turning to the study itself: COVID-19 samples collected from the United States, Italy and Spain covered acute and convalescent phases. In each case, the material was cDNA or gDNA derived from T cells, B-cell-depleted T cells, or PBMCs.

The germline gives CDR1 LNHDA, CDR2 SQIVND (reference sequence). Trimming took off 7 bases at V and 4 bases at J, with 12 bases between the two ends. The CDR3 loop spans 13 amino acids. Authors' data handling: Scientists estimated how many nucleated cells there were by amplifying reference gene primers. Assay used: immunoSEQ multiplex PCR; TCRdb lists only in-frame clones, some missing. That table gives V, J and clone size, and the DNA gave D and trimming. The data contain tens of thousands of clones, about 87% of them singletons. The chain employs TRBV19 and TRBJ2-3; D perhaps matches TRBD2 (5 bases). The clonotype was recovered from a man at least 80 years old with acute or convalescent COVID-19. The sample taken for sequencing was peripheral blood. CDR3 region: CASTSGSADTQYF. CDR3 bases: TGTGCCAGTACCTCGGGGTCTGCAGATACGCAGTATTTT.